The 28 T cell receptor beta chains below were found in one sample sequenced in a study of T cell responses to AZD1222 COVID-19 vaccine. Profiled with immunoSEQ multiplex PCR; TCRdb holds only in-frame clones, not every one. This table has 40,000 to 60,000 clones, about 86% appearing once. The sequenced sample was peripheral blood, obtained 28 days after the second AZD1222 dose. The origin of the receptors is an adult who received the AZD1222 COVID-19 vaccine.

The sample holds a few counts of this clone. This chain links TRBV19 with TRBJ1-5, with TRBD1 matching over 7 bases. V lost 5 bases to trimming and J lost 5 bases; unmatched junction nucleotides: 9. CDR1 is LNHDA and CDR2 is SQIVND in the germline V gene (reference sequence). The CDR3 spans 15 residues. CDR3 loop: CASSFGQAPHQPQHF. CDR3 bases: TGTGCCAGTAGTTTCGGACAGGCCCCCCATCAGCCCCAGCATTTT.

The V and J genes are TRBV11-3 and TRBJ2-5; D unclear. CDR1 is SGHNT, CDR2 YENEEA, per germline. There are 14 residues in the CDR3. The V and J ends lost 5 bases and 2 bases respectively, with 12 bases between them. CDR3 DNA: TGTGCCAGCAGCCAAGGGTTCTTACAAGAGACCCAGTACTTC. Translating gives CASSQGFLQETQYF.

This CDR3 reads CASSLLVVNTEAFF. In nucleotides, the CDR3 is TGTGCCAGCAGCTTGTTAGTCGTGAACACTGAAGCTTTCTTT. V is TRBV5-8 and J is TRBJ1-1, with D unclear. The CDR3 runs to 14 residues. V was pared by 1 base and J by 0 bases, with 7 bases between. The V gene's germline CDR1 is SGHTS and CDR2 YDEGEE.

The V and J genes are TRBV28 and TRBJ1-1; unclear D gene. Trimming stripped 3 bases from V and 1 base from J, with 6 bases between. The CDR3 covers 13 residues. Germline V CDR1 and CDR2: MDHEN, SYDVKM. The CDR3 here is CASSFLRNTEAFF. The CDR3 bases are TGTGCCAGCAGTTTTCTGAGGAACACTGAAGCTTTCTTT. Full variable domain (rest looked up from reference TRBV28 and TRBJ1-1): DVKVTQSSRYLVKRTGEKVFLECVQDMDHENMFWYRQDPGLGLRLIYFSYDVKMKEKGDIPEGYSVSREKKERFSLILESASTNQTSMYLCASSFLRNTEAFFGQGTRLTVV.

CDR3 sequence: CASSSAGTSGSYEQYF. CDR3 DNA sequence: TGTGCCAGCAGTTCCGCCGGGACTAGCGGATCCTACGAGCAGTACTTC. The chain uses TRBV7-8 and TRBJ2-7; TRBD2 agrees at 11 bases. The germline V gene encodes CDR1 SGHVS and CDR2 FQNEAQ. CDR3 size: 16 residues. V dropped 6 bases and J dropped 1; count of bases not matched to a gene: 8.

The chain combines TRBV2 with TRBJ2-1; D is undetermined. The V end lost 6 bases, the J end lost 7 bases, and 13 bases lay between the germline ends. Germline CDR1 SNHLY, CDR2 FYNNEI. The CDR3 loop spans 13 amino acids. CDR3 bases: TGTGCCAGCAGGATTTCGACGCGGAATGAGCAGTTCTTC. Its translation: CASRISTRNEQFF.

CDR3 coding DNA: TGTGCCAGCAGCTTAAGCGCCGATGATACGCAGTATTTT. Translating gives CASSLSADDTQYF. The V and J genes are TRBV11-3 and TRBJ2-3; no clear D gene. Germline CDR1 reads SGHNT; CDR2 reads YENEEA. V lost 2 bases and J lost 6, with 9 bases in between. This CDR3 region has 13 residues.

In its sample, this clone was seen a few times. The chain employs TRBV19 and TRBJ2-7, with TRBD2 identical over 14 bases. The CDR3 is 15 residues long. CDR1 LNHDA and CDR2 SQIVND come from the germline V gene (reference sequence). V was clipped by 6 bases and J by 3 bases; unmatched bases: 4. CDR3 in DNA: TGTGCCAGTAGGGGACTAGCGGGAGCCCACTACGAGCAGTACTTC. Its translation is CASRGLAGAHYEQYF.

The rearrangement joins TRBV10-3 to TRBJ2-7; 10 bases are a match to TRBD1. The CDR3 runs 14 residues. CDR1 ENHRY and CDR2 SYGVKD come from the germline V gene. V shed 4 bases, J shed 2 bases, and the junction held 2 bases outside the gene matches. CDR3 sequence reads: CAISGDRGTYEQYF. The DNA of the CDR3 is TGTGCCATCAGTGGGGACAGGGGAACCTACGAGCAGTACTTC.

V gene TRBV13 combines with J gene TRBJ1-1; 7 bases agree with TRBD1. V shed 5 bases, J shed 2 bases, and the junction held 5 bases outside the gene matches. CDR1 and CDR2 (germline): PRHDT, FYEKMQ (reference sequence). The CDR3 length is 14 residues. The CDR3 is CASSSHRGNTEAFF. In DNA, the CDR3 is TGTGCCAGCAGCAGCCACAGGGGAAACACTGAAGCTTTCTTT.

The chain uses TRBV15 and TRBJ1-4; the D is unclear. Germline loops: CDR1 LNHNV, CDR2 YYDKDF (reference sequence). The CDR3 spans 16 residues. The V end was cut by 0 bases, the J end by 3 bases, with 11 bases between. The CDR3 is CATSREVMQANEKLFF. CDR3 coding DNA: TGTGCCACCAGCAGAGAGGTTATGCAGGCTAATGAAAAACTGTTTTTT.

V and J are TRBV21-1 and TRBJ2-7; the table's D gene call, TRBD1, was not cross checked with the DNA. TRBV21-1 is noted as a pseudogene. The CDR3 totals 12 residues. CDR3 bases: TGTGCCCGCGACAGGGATTCCTACGAGCAGTACTTC. Translation gives CARDRDSYEQYF.

The chain links TRBV2 to TRBJ2-5; TRBD2 aligns across 11 bases. Germline CDR1 is SNHLY and CDR2 is FYNNEI. With V trimmed by 6 bases and J by 5 bases, 5 bases remained unmatched. The CDR3 is made up of 14 amino acids. The CDR3 here is CASRALAGVETQYF. CDR3 coding DNA: TGTGCCAGCAGAGCACTAGCGGGAGTGGAGACCCAGTACTTC.

This clone was seen a single time. The chain joins TRBV7-9 to TRBJ2-6; no definite D call. The CDR3 is 15 residues long. Trimming removed 5 bases at V and 5 bases at J, with 13 bases between. Germline V lookup: CDR1 SEHNR, CDR2 FQNEAQ (reference sequence). CDR3 region: CASSVGDGRANVLTF. The DNA for the CDR3 is TGTGCCAGCAGCGTGGGTGACGGTAGGGCCAACGTCCTGACTTTC.

This sequence joins TRBV11-3 and TRBJ2-2; TRBD1 or TRBD2 may be the D gene (7 bases each). CDR3 size: 15 residues. Germline V gene lookup returns CDR1 SGHNT and CDR2 YENEEA. V dropped 5 bases and J dropped 5 bases, with 15 bases sitting between them. The DNA of the CDR3 is TGTGCCAGCAGCCCCCGACAGGGAGGGACCGGGGAGCTGTTTTTT. Amino acids: CASSPRQGGTGELFF.

The genes are TRBV7-9 and TRBJ2-7, with TRBD1 matching over 7 bases. Germline CDR1 and CDR2: SEHNR and FQNEAQ (reference sequence). The J segment lost 2 bases and the V segment lost 6 bases, leaving 7 bases of the junction unmatched. The CDR3 spans 14 residues. CDR3 residues: CASRDPGQTYEQYF. The CDR3 region has the DNA TGTGCCAGCAGGGACCCGGGACAGACCTACGAGCAGTACTTC.

This chain links TRBV7-2 with TRBJ1-2; 9 nucleotides agree with TRBD1. This CDR3 has 14 residues. V shed 4 bases, J shed 2 bases, and the junction held 2 bases outside the gene matches. The germline V gene encodes CDR1 SGHTA and CDR2 FQGNSA. CDR3 loop: CASSSGQGNYGYTF. CDR3 coding DNA: TGTGCCAGCAGCTCCGGACAGGGGAACTATGGCTACACCTTC.

The table lists this clone with a count of one. The chain combines TRBV4-1 with TRBJ2-3; 10 bases are a match to TRBD2. The V gene's germline CDR1 is MGHRA and CDR2 YSYEKL. The CDR3 sequence is 18 residues long. Trimming removed 0 bases from V and 7 bases from J; junction bases left unmatched: 13. The CDR3 here is CASSQEGLALESPNTQYF. Here the CDR3 DNA reads TGCGCCAGCAGCCAAGAGGGACTAGCGTTGGAGTCACCAAATACGCAGTATTTT.

The J gene is TRBJ1-1, the V gene TRBV11-3; possible D gene TRBD1, 5 bases. CDR3 length: 16 residues. The V end was cut by 3 bases, the J end by 4 bases, with 18 bases between. The germline gives CDR1 SGHNT, CDR2 YENEEA. CDR3 bases: TGTGCCAGCAGCTTTGGTCCGACCGGGGGGATCACTGAAGCTTTCTTT. This gives the protein CASSFGPTGGITEAFF.

The chain is built from TRBV5-1 and TRBJ1-1; D gene uncertain. CDR3 size: 13 residues. CDR1 and CDR2 from the germline V gene are SGHRS and YFSETQ. V was shortened by 1 base and J by 3 bases, with 7 bases between the two germline ends. DNA for the CDR3: TGCGCCAGCAGCTTGAGGGCTGACACTGAAGCTTTCTTT. It yields the protein CASSLRADTEAFF.

The V gene is TRBV12-2, the J gene TRBJ2-7; the D call of TRBD2 is as the table states it, not checked on the DNA. TRBV12-2 is classified as a pseudogene. This CDR3 is built from 16 residues. CDR3 DNA sequence: TGTGCAAGTCGCTTGTTGCGGGGTGGACTTTATCGGGAGCAGTACTTC. Protein sequence: CASRLLRGGLYREQYF.

Only one count was recorded for this clone. The chain employs TRBV11-3 and TRBJ2-2; 8 bases are a match to TRBD1. CDR1 and CDR2 (germline): SGHNT, YENEEA. This CDR3 contains 16 residues. Unmatched junction bases numbered 7, after V lost 5 bases and J lost 2 bases. CDR3 sequence reads: CASSPRQGINTGELFF. The CDR3 DNA sequence: TGTGCCAGCAGCCCTCGACAGGGGATAAACACCGGGGAGCTGTTTTTT.

The chain combines TRBV4-1 with TRBJ2-7; no clear D. The germline gives CDR1 MGHRA, CDR2 YSYEKL. The length of the CDR3 is 14 residues. V dropped 1 base and J dropped 1 base, with 8 bases sitting between them. As DNA, the CDR3 is TGCGCCAGCAGCCAAGTGGGCGAGTCCTACGAGCAGTACTTC. As protein: CASSQVGESYEQYF.

V is TRBV19 and J is TRBJ1-5, with D possibly TRBD1 on 5 matching bases. Germline lookup yields CDR1 LNHDA and CDR2 SQIVND (reference sequence). Trimming removed 3 bases from V and 0 bases from J, with 24 bases in between. This CDR3 has 20 amino acids. This CDR3 reads CASSIRRAGKGDYSNQPQHF. DNA of the CDR3: TGTGCCAGTAGTATCCGCCGGGCAGGGAAAGGGGATTATAGCAATCAGCCCCAGCATTTT.

The genes are TRBV9 and TRBJ1-4; D gene unclear. Trimming cost V 4 bases and J 0 bases, with 13 bases left between them. The CDR3 extends over 16 amino acids. The germline gives CDR1 SGDLS, CDR2 YYNGEE. CDR3 loop: CASSLQSSATNEKLFF. As DNA, the CDR3 is TGTGCCAGCAGCCTTCAATCATCAGCAACTAATGAAAAACTGTTTTTT.

This clone has a handful of counts. The gene calls are TRBV11-3 and TRBJ2-7, with D hard to call. Germline V lookup: CDR1 SGHNT, CDR2 YENEEA. Trimming took 2 bases from V and 5 from J, leaving 7 bases between them. This CDR3 spans 12 amino acids. CDR3 coding DNA: TGTGCCAGCAGCTTAAAGTCCGACGAGCAGTACTTC. Translated: CASSLKSDEQYF.

This clone was seen just once. The chain uses TRBV3-1 (or the pseudogene TRBV3-2) and TRBJ2-3; possible D gene TRBD1, 6 bases. The CDR3 length is 13 residues. V was pared by 3 bases and J by 5 bases, with 9 bases between. The V gene's germline CDR1 is LGHDT and CDR2 YNNKEL (reference sequence). Here the CDR3 DNA reads TGTGCCAGCAGCCAGCTACAGGGAGATACGCAGTATTTT. It is translated as CASSQLQGDTQYF.

The chain links TRBV5-1 to TRBJ1-2; D may be TRBD1 (5 bases). CDR1 and CDR2 from the germline V gene are SGHRS and YFSETQ. CDR3 size: 14 residues. V lost 3 bases, J lost 3 bases, and 12 bases lay in between. In DNA, the CDR3 is TGCGCCAGCAGCTCAAGCATGGGGGACTATGGCTACACCTTC. It yields the protein CASSSSMGDYGYTF.